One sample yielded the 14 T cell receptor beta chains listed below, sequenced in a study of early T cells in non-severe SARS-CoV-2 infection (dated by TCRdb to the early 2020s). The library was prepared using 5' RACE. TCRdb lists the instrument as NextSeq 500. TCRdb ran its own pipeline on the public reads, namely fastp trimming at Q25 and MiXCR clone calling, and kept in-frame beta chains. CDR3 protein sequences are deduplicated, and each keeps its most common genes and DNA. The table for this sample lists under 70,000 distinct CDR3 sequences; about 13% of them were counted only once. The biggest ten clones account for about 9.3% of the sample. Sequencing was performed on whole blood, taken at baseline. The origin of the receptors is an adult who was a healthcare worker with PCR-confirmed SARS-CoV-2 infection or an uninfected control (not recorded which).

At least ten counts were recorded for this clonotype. The CDR3 protein is CASSEAGTGKGYTF. The CDR3 DNA sequence: TGTGCCAGCAGTGAAGCGGGGACAGGGAAAGGCTACACCTTC. The V and J genes are TRBV2 and TRBJ1-2; TRBD1 matches at 9 bases. V trimming: 0 bases; J trimming: 8 bases; junction bases outside the gene matches: 4. This CDR3 comprises 14 residues. CDR1 and CDR2 from the germline V gene are SNHLY and FYNNEI.

CDR3: CASSPGQLLTDTQYF. CDR3 nucleotides: TGTGCCAGCAGCCCGGGACAGCTACTCACAGATACGCAGTATTTT. The chain has TRBV6-2 or TRBV6-3 and TRBJ2-3, with 7 nucleotides matching TRBD1. The CDR3 runs to 15 residues. The V and J ends lost 6 bases and 2 bases, in that order; junction bases with no gene match: 8. CDR1 is MNHEY and CDR2 is SVGEGT in the germline V gene.

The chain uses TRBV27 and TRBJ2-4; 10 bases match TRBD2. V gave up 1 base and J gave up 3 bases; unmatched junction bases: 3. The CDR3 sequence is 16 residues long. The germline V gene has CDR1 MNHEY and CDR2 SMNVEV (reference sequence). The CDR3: CASSLLSGGVKNIQYF. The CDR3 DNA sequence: TGTGCCAGCAGTTTATTGAGCGGGGGGGTCAAAAACATTCAGTACTTC.

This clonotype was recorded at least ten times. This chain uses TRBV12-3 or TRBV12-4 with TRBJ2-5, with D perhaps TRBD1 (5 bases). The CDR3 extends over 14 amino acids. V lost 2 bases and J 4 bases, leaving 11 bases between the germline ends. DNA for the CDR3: TGTGCCAGCAGTTTATTTAGGGGCGCAGAGACCCAGTACTTC. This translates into CASSLFRGAETQYF.

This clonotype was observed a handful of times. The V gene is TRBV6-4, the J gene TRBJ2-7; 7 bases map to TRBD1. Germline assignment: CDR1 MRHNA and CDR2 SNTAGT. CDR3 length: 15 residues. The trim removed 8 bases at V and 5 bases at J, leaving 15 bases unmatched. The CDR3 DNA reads TGTGCCAGCTTCCCCCCCGGGACAGTCCGTCACGAGCAGTACTTC. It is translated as CASFPPGTVRHEQYF.

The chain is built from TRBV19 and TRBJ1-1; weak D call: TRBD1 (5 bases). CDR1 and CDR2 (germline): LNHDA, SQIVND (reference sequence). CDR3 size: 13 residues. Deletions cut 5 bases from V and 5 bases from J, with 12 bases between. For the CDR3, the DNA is TGTGCCAGTAGTCCAGGGATGGGGACTGAAGCTTTCTTT. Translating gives CASSPGMGTEAFF.

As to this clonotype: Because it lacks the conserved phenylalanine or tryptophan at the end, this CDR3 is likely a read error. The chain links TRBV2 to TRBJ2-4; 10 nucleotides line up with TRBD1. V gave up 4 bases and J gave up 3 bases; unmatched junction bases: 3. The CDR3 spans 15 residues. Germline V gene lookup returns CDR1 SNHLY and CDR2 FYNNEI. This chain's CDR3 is CASSVGQGVKNIQYY. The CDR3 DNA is TGTGCCAGCAGTGTAGGACAGGGGGTCAAAAACATTCAGTACTAC.

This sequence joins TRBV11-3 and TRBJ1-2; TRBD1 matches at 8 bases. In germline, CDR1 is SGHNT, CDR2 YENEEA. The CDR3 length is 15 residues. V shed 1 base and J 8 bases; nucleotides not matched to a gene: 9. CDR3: CASSLGGQGSRGYTF. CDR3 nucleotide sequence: TGTGCCAGCAGCTTAGGAGGACAGGGATCTCGCGGCTACACCTTC.

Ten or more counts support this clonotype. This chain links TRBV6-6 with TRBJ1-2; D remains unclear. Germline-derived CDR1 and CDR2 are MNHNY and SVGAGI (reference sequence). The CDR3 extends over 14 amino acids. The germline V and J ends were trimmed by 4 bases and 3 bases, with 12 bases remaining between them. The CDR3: CASSSLVTDYGYTF. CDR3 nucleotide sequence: TGTGCCAGCAGTTCCCTAGTGACGGACTATGGCTACACCTTC.

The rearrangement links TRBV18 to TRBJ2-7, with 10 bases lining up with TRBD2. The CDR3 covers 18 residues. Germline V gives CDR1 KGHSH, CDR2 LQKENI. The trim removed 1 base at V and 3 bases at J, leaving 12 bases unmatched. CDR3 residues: CASSPRDGLAEEGYEQYF. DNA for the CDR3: TGTGCCAGCTCACCACGCGATGGACTAGCGGAGGAAGGCTACGAGCAGTACTTC.

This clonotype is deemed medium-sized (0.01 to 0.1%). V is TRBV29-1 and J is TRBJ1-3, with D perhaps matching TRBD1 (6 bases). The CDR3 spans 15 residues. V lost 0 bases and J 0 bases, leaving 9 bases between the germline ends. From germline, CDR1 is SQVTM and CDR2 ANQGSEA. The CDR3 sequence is CSVEDTGLSGNTIYF. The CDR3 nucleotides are TGCAGCGTTGAAGATACAGGGCTCTCTGGAAACACCATATATTTT.

CDR3 sequence reads: CSAGGRSGVTDTQYF. The CDR3 bases are TGCAGTGCAGGCGGCCGATCCGGGGTCACAGATACGCAGTATTTT. V gene TRBV20-1 combines with J gene TRBJ2-3; TRBD2 might be the D (5 bases). This CDR3 has 15 residues. CDR1 is DFQATT and CDR2 is SNEGSKA in the germline V gene (reference sequence). The ends were cut back, 6 bases at V and 2 bases at J, with 18 bases in the middle.

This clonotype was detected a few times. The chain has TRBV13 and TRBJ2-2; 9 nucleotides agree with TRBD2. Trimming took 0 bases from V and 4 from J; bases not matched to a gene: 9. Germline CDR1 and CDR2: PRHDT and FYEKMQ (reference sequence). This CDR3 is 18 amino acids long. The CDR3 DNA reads TGTGCCAGCAGCTTAGGCCTAAGCAAGCGGGAGGCCACCGGGGAGCTGTTTTTT. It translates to CASSLGLSKREATGELFF.

Written as DNA, the CDR3 is TGTGCCAGCAAGGGACTAGCGGGGGGCTTGTTGTTTGAGCAGTTCTTC. Translated: CASKGLAGGLLFEQFF. The chain joins TRBV27 to TRBJ2-1; 15 bases match TRBD2. The CDR3 loop spans 16 amino acids. Germline V CDR1 and CDR2: MNHEY, SMNVEV (reference sequence). V lost 7 bases to trimming and J lost 9 bases; unmatched junction nucleotides: 10.